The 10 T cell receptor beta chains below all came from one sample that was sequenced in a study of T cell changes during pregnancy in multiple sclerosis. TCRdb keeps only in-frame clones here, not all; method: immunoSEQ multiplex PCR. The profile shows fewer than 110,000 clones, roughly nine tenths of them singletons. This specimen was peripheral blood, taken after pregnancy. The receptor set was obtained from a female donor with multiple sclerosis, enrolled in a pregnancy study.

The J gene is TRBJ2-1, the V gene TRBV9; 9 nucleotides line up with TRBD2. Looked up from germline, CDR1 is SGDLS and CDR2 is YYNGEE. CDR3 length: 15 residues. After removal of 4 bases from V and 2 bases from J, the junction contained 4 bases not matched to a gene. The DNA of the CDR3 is TGTGCCAGCAGCTTTAGCGGGAGTACCTACAATGAGCAGTTCTTC. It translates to CASSFSGSTYNEQFF.

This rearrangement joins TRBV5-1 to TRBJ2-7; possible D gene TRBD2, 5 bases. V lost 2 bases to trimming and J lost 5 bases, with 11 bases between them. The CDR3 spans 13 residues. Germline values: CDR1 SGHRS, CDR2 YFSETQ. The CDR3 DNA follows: TGCGCCAGCAGCTTCGAGGGAATAAACGAGCAGTACTTC. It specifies CASSFEGINEQYF.

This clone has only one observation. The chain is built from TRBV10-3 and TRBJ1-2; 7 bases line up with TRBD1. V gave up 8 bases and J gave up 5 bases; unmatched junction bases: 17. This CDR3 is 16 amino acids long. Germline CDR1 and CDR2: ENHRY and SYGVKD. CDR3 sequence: CAISDRSRLSRYGYTF. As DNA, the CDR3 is TGTGCCATCTCGGACAGGAGCAGGTTGTCACGATATGGCTACACCTTC.

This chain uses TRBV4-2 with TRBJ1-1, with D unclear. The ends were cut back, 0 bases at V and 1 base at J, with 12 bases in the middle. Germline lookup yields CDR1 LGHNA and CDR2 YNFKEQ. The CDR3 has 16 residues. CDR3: CASSQDLKQSNTEAFF. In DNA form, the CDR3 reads TGTGCCAGCAGCCAAGATCTAAAACAGTCGAACACTGAAGCTTTCTTT.

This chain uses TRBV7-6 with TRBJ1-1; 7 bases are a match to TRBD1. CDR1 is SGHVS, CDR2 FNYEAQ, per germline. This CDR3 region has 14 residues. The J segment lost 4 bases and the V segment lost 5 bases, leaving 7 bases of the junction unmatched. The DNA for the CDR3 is TGTGCCAGCAGCCAGGACAGGTGGGGCACTGAAGCTTTCTTT. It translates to CASSQDRWGTEAFF.

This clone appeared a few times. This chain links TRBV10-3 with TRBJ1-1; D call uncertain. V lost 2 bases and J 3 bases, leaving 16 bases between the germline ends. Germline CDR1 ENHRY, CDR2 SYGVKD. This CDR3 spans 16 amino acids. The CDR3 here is CAISESTPRKDTEAFF. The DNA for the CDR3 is TGTGCCATCAGTGAGAGTACACCGAGGAAAGACACTGAAGCTTTCTTT.

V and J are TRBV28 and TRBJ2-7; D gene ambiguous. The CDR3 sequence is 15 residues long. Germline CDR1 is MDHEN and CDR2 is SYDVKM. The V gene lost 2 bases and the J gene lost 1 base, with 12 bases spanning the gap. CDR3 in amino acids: CASSLMAPRSYEQYF. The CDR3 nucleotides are TGTGCCAGCAGTTTAATGGCACCTCGATCCTACGAGCAGTACTTC.

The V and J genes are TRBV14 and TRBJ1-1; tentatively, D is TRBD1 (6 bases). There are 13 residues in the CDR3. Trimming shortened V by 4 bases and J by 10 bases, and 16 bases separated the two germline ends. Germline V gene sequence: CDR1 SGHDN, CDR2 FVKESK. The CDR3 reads CASSPDSGVAAFF. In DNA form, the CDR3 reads TGTGCCAGCAGCCCGGACAGTGGGGTTGCAGCTTTCTTT.

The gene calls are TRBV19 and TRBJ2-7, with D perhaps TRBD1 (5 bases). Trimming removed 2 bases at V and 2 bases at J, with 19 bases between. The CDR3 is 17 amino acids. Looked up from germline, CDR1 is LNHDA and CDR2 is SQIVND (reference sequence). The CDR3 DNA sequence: TGTGCCAGTAGTATACAAATCCCTCGGACACATCCCTACGAGCAGTACTTC. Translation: CASSIQIPRTHPYEQYF.

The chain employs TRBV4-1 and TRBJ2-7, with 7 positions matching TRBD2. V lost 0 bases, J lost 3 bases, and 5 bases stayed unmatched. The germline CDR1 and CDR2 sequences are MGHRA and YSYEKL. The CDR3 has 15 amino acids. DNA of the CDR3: TGCGCCAGCAGCCAAGAGTGGGGGGGTAACTACGAGCAGTACTTC. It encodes CASSQEWGGNYEQYF.